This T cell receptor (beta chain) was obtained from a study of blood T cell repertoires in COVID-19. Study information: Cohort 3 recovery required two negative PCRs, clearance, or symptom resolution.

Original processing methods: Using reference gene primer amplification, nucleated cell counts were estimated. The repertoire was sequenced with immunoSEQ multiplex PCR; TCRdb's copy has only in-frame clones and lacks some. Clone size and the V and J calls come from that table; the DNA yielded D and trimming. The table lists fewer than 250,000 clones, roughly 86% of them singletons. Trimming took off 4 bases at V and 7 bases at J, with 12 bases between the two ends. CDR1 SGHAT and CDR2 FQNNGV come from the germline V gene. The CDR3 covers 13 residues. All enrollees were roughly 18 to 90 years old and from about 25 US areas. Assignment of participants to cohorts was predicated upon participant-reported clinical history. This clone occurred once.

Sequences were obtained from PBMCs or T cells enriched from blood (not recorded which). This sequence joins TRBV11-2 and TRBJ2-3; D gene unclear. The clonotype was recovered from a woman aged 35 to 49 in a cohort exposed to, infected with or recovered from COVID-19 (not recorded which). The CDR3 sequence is CASSSSPGHTQYF. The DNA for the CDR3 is TGTGCCAGCAGCTCTTCGCCTGGCCATACGCAGTATTTT.